The TCR beta chain described here comes from a study of shared clonotypes between healthy human individuals. Study information: The study enrolled two women and a few men aged 18 to 49. The study's findings and limits: Rarefaction demonstrated incomplete sorted-subset sequencing despite large depth.

All donors were healthy HIV-negative adults lacking recent acute infections or vaccinations. Splitting the CD4+ cells yielded a CD45RA+ naive subset and a CD45RA-negative memory subset. Remarks on this clone: Its specificity is not known.

The method was immunoSEQ multiplex PCR; TCRdb's version includes in-frame clones alone and lacks a portion of them. The sample lists nearly 1,000,000 clones, 60% to 85% occurring once. This CDR3 is built from 15 residues. Per the germline V gene, CDR1 is SNHLY and CDR2 is FYNNEI. V lost 4 bases to trimming and J lost 5 bases, with 18 bases between them. The sample consisted of memory CD4+ T cells sorted from blood. Subset given: CD45RA-negative fraction. The chain joins TRBV2 to TRBJ2-7; D is unresolved. The clonotype was recovered from a man aged 18 to 29 in good health. CDR3 nucleotide sequence: TGTGCCAGCAGTGGGGTAGGTTTACGATCTAACGAGCAGTACTTC. Translating gives CASSGVGLRSNEQYF.